This T cell receptor (beta chain) originates from a study of control samples from healthy donors and cancer patients. Libraries were prepared by immunoSEQ multiplex PCR; TCRdb keeps only in-frame clonotypes and omits some of them. The sample gives around 82,000 clones, 75% to 90% of which show up once; 6.5% to 8.5% is in the top ten. The CDR3 spans 15 residues. Germline CDR1 is MNHEY and CDR2 is SVGAGI. Trimming left V 5 bases short and J 4 bases short, with 16 bases between. The origin of this receptor is a man aged 50 to 59 in good health. The V call is TRBV6-5, the J call TRBJ2-3; D call uncertain. Specimen: blood. CDR3 sequence (DNA): TGTGCCAGCAGTCGCCTACCCGCGATGGCAGATACGCAGTATTTT. Translated: CASSRLPAMADTQYF.